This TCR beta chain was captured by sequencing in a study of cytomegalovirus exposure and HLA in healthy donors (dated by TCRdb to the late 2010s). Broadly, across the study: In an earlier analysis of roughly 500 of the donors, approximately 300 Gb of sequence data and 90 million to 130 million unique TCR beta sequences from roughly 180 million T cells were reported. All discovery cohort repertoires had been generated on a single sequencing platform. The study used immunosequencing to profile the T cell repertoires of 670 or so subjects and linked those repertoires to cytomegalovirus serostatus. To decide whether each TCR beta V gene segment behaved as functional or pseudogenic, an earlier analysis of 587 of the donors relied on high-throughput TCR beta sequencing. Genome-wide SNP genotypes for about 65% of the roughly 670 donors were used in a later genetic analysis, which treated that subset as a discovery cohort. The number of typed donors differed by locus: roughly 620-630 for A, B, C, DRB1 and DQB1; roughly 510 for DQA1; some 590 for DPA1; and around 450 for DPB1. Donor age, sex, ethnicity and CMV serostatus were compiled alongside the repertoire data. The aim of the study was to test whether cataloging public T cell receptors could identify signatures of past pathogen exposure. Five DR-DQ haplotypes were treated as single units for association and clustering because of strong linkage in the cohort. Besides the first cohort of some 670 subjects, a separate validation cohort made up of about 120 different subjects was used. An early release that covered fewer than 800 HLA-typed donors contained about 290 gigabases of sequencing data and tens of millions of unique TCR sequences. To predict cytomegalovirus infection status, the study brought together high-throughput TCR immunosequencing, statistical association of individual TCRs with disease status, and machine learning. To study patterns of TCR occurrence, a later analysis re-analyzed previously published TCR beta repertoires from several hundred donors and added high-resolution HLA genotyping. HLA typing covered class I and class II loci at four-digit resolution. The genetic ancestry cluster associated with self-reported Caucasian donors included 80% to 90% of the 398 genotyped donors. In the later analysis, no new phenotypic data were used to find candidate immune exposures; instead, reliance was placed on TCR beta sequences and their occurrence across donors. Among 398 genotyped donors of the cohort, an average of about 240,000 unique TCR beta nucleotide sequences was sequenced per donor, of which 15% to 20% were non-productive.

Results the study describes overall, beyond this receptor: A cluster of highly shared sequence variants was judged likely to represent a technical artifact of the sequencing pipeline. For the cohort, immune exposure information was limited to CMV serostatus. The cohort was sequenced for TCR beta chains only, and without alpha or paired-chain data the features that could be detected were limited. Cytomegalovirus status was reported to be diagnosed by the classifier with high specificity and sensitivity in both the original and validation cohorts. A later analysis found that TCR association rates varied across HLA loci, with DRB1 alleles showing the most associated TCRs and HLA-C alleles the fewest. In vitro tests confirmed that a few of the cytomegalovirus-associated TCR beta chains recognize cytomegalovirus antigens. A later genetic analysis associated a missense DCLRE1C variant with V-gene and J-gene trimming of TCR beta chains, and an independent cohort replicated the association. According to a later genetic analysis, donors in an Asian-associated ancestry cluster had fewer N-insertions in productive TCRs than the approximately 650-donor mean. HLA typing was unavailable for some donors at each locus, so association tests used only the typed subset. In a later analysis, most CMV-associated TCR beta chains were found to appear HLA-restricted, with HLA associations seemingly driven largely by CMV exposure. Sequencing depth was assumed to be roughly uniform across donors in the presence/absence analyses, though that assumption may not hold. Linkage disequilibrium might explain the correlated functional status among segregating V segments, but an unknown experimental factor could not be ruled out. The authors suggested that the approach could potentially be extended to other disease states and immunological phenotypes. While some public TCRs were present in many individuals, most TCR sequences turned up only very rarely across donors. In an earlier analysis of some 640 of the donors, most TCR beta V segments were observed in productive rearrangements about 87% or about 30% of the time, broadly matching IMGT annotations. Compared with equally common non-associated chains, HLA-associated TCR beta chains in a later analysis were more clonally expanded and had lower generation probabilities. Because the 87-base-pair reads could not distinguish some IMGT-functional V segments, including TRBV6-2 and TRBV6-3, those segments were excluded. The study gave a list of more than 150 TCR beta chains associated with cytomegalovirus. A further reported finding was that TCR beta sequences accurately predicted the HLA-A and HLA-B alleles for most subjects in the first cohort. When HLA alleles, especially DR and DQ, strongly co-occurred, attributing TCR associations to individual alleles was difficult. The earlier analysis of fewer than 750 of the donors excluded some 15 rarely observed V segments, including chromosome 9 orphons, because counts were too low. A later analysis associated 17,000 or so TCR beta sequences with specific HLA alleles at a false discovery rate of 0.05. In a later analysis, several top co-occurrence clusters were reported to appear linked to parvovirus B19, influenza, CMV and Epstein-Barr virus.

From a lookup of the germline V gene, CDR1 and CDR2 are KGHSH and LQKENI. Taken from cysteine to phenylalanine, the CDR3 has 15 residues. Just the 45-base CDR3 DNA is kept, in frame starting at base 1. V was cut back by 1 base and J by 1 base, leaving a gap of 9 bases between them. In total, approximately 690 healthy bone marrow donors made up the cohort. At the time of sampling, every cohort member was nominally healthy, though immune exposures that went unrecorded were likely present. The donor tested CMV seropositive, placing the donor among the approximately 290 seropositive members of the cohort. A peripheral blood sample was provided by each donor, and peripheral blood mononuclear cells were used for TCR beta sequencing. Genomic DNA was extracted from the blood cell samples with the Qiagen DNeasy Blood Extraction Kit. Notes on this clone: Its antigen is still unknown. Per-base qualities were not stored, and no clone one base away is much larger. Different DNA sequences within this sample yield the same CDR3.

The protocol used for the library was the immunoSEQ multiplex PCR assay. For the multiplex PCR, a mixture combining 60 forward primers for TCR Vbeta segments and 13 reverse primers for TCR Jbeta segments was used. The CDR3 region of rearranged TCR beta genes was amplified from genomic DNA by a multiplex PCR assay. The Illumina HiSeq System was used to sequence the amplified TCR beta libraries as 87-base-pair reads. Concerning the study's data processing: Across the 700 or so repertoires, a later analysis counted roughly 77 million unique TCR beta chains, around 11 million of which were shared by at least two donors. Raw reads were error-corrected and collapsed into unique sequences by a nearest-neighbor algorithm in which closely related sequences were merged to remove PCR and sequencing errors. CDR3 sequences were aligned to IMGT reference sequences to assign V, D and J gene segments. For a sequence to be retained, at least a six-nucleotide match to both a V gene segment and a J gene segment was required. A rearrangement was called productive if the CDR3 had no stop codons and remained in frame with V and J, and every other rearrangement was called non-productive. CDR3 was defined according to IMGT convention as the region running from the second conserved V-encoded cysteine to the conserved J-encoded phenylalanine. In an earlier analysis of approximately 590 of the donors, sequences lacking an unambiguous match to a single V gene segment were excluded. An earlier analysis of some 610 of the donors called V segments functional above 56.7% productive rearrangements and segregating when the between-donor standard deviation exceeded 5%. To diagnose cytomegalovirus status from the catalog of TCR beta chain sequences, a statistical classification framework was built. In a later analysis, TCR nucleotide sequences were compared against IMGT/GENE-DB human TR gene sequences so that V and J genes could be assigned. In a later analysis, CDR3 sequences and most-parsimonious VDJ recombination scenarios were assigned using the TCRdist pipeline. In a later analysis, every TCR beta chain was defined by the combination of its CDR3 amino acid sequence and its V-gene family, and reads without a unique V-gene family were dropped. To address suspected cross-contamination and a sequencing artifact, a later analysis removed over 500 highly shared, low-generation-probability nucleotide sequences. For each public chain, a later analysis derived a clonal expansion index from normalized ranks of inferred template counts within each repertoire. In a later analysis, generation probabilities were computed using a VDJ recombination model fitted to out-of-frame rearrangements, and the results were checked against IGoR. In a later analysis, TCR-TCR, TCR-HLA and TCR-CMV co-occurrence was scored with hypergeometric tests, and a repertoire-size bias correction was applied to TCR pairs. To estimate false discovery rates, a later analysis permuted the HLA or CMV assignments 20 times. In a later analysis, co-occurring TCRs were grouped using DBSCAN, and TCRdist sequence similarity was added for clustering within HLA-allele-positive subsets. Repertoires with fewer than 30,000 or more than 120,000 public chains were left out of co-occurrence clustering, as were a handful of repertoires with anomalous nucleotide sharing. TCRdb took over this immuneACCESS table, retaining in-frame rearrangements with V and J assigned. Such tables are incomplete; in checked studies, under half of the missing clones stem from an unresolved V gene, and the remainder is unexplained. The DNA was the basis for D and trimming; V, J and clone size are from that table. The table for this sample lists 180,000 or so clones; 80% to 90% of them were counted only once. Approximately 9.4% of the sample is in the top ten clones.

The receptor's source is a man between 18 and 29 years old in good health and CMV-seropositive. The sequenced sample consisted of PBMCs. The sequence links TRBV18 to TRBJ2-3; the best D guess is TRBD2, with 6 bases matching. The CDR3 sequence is CASSPRSGGTDTQYF. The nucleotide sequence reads TGTGCCAGCTCACCACGCTCGGGGGGCACAGATACGCAGTATTTT.